These 15 T cell receptor beta chains were sequenced from one sample in a study of OX40 agonist ivuxolimab in advanced cancers. The receptor library was made with the immunoSEQ multiplex PCR assay. TCRdb stores this immuneACCESS table with in-frame sequences only. Part of the clones is absent; in the studies checked, under half of the shortfall reflects unresolved V genes, and no reason is known for the rest. For this sample the table gives about 72,000 clones, of which about 87% were detected only once. Around 0.96% of the sample is in the top ten clones. The material was CD4+ or CD8+ T cells sorted from blood, obtained in a trial of the OX40 agonist ivuxolimab. The receptors were gathered from an adult with an advanced solid tumor such as melanoma, head and neck, liver or kidney cancer.

This chain uses TRBV7-2 with TRBJ2-7; the D gene is possibly TRBD1 (6 bases). The V end was cut by 4 bases, the J end by 2 bases, with 12 bases between. The germline V gene encodes CDR1 SGHTA and CDR2 FQGNSA. The CDR3 runs to 14 residues. CDR3 in DNA: TGTGCCAGCAGCTCCCGGACAGACACCTACGAGCAGTACTTC. Translation gives CASSSRTDTYEQYF.

The rearrangement joins TRBV9 to TRBJ1-6; TRBD1 is a possible D gene (6 bases). Trimming pared 4 bases from V and 7 bases from J, leaving 15 bases between. The germline CDR1 and CDR2 sequences are SGDLS and YYNGEE. The CDR3 is 15 amino acids. The DNA for the CDR3 is TGTGCCAGCAGCCCCCGTACAGGGTCGAATTCACCCCTCCACTTT. Amino acids: CASSPRTGSNSPLHF. The whole variable domain, remainder taken from reference TRBV9 and TRBJ1-6, is DSGVTQTPKHLITATGQRVTLRCSPRSGDLSVYWYQQSLDQGLQFLIQYYNGEERAKGNILERFSAQQFPDLHSELNLSSLELGDSALYFCASSPRTGSNSPLHFGNGTRLTVT.

The chain couples TRBV29-1 to TRBJ1-2; D gene uncertain. Trimming cost V 8 bases and J 0 bases, with 13 bases left between them. The CDR3 spans 13 residues. The germline V gene has CDR1 SQVTM and CDR2 ANQGSEA. CDR3 coding DNA: TGCAGCATATCTTCCGGGCCTAACTATGGCTACACCTTC. Protein product: CSISSGPNYGYTF. The variable domain in full, with the rest retrieved from reference TRBV29-1 and TRBJ1-2, is SAVISQKPSRDICQRGTSLTIQCQVDSQVTMMFWYRQQPGQSLTLIATANQGSEATYESGFVIDKFPISRPNLTFSTLTVSNMSPEDSSIYLCSISSGPNYGYTFGSGTRLTVV.

The CDR3 sequence: CASSLAGVPTGELFF. CDR3 nucleotides: TGTGCCAGCAGCTTAGCGGGGGTTCCCACCGGGGAGCTGTTTTTT. The chain recombines TRBV11-3 with TRBJ2-2; D may be TRBD2 (6 bases). The length of the CDR3 is 15 residues. Germline V CDR1 and CDR2: SGHNT, YENEEA. Trimming took off 1 base at V and 4 bases at J, with 10 bases between the two ends.

The chain carries TRBV2 and TRBJ2-3, with a weak D call TRBD2 (6 bases). Germline CDR1 reads SNHLY; CDR2 reads FYNNEI. Trimming stripped 8 bases from V and 0 bases from J, with 9 bases between. This CDR3 is 13 amino acids long. The DNA of the CDR3 is TGTGCCAGCGGTAGCGGTAGCACAGATACGCAGTATTTT. Its translation: CASGSGSTDTQYF.

The DNA for the CDR3 is TGTGCCAACCGACAGGATTACTCTGGAAACACCATATATTTT. Its protein product is CANRQDYSGNTIYF. The chain recombines TRBV2 with TRBJ1-3; a possible D gene is TRBD1 (6 bases). V was shortened by 10 bases and J by 0 bases, with 13 bases between the two germline ends. CDR1 is SNHLY and CDR2 is FYNNEI in the germline V gene. The CDR3 sequence is 14 residues long.

CDR3 in DNA: TGTGCCAGCTCTCCTCGGACAGGGTCGGGCGAGCAGTACTTC. Protein: CASSPRTGSGEQYF. The V and J genes are TRBV18 and TRBJ2-7, with 8 bases aligning to TRBD1. The CDR3 has 14 residues. With 6 bases clipped from V and 6 bases from J, the junction kept 10 bases outside the gene matches. Germline assignment: CDR1 KGHSH and CDR2 LQKENI.

The chain uses TRBV10-1 and TRBJ2-4, with 8 positions matching TRBD1. Looked up from germline, CDR1 is WNHNN and CDR2 is SYGVQD (reference sequence). The CDR3 consists of 15 residues. After removal of 2 bases from V and 3 bases from J, the junction contained 3 bases not matched to a gene. The CDR3 sequence: CASSEGQGGKNIQYF. As DNA, the CDR3 is TGCGCCAGCAGTGAGGGACAGGGTGGCAAAAACATTCAGTACTTC.

This clone came up a few times. Different DNA sequences within this sample yield the same CDR3. The chain has TRBV4-1 and TRBJ2-7; 7 nucleotides agree with TRBD2. The CDR3 spans 15 residues. Losses at the gene ends were 1 base for V and 4 bases for J; bases not matched to a gene: 7. CDR1 MGHRA and CDR2 YSYEKL come from the germline V gene. The CDR3 here is CASSQGAGVGYEQYF. DNA of the CDR3: TGCGCCAGCAGCCAAGGGGCGGGAGTGGGGTACGAGCAGTACTTC.

The J gene is TRBJ1-2, the V gene TRBV30; D possibly corresponds to TRBD1 (5 bases). Germline V lookup: CDR1 GTSNPN, CDR2 SVGIG (reference sequence). The CDR3 is 14 residues long. Trimming took 3 bases from V and 5 from J, leaving 16 bases between them. The CDR3: CAWRDGGRRYGYTF. The CDR3 region has the DNA TGTGCCTGGAGGGACGGGGGAAGGAGATATGGCTACACCTTC.

The rearrangement joins TRBV6-6 to TRBJ2-7; tentative D call: TRBD2 (6 bases). Trimming removed 8 bases at V and 6 bases at J, with 20 bases between. The CDR3 has 14 residues. The germline V gene has CDR1 MNHNY and CDR2 SVGAGI (reference sequence). CDR3 amino acids: CASGSDATGGEQYF. As DNA, the CDR3 is TGTGCCAGCGGGTCGGACGCCACCGGGGGCGAGCAGTACTTC.

The V and J genes are TRBV30 and TRBJ2-3; D might be TRBD1 or TRBD2, each matching 5 bases. With 1 base removed from V and 5 bases from J, the gap between germline ends came to 19 bases. The CDR3 runs to 16 residues. In germline, CDR1 is GTSNPN, CDR2 SVGIG (reference sequence). The CDR3 coding sequence is TGTGCCTGGAGTGGTGGGACGCCGCTGAAGGGAGATACGCAGTATTTT. Protein sequence: CAWSGGTPLKGDTQYF.

The chain couples TRBV19 to TRBJ1-3; D is unclear. CDR1 is LNHDA, CDR2 SQIVND, per germline (reference sequence). This CDR3 region has 15 residues. The V end was cut by 6 bases, the J end by 0 bases, with 12 bases between. This CDR3 is CASRSDTNSGNTIYF. As DNA, the CDR3 is TGTGCCAGTAGATCTGACACGAACTCTGGAAACACCATATATTTT.

Only a few counts were recorded for this clone. The chain recombines TRBV5-1 with TRBJ2-2, with D tentatively TRBD1 or TRBD2 (5 bases each). CDR1 SGHRS and CDR2 YFSETQ come from the germline V gene. V lost 2 bases and J lost 3, with 8 bases in between. This CDR3 contains 14 residues. CDR3 sequence: CASSFEGYTGELFF. In DNA form, the CDR3 reads TGCGCCAGCAGCTTCGAGGGGTACACCGGGGAGCTGTTTTTT.

The chain has TRBV12-5 and TRBJ1-2; D gene uncertain. This CDR3 contains 13 residues. The ends were cut back, 1 base at V and 9 bases at J, with 12 bases in the middle. Germline CDR1 is LGHNT and CDR2 is FRNRAP. For the CDR3, the DNA is TGTGCTAGTGGTTTGGAAGCGGGCACCCGCTACACCTTC. This translates into CASGLEAGTRYTF.